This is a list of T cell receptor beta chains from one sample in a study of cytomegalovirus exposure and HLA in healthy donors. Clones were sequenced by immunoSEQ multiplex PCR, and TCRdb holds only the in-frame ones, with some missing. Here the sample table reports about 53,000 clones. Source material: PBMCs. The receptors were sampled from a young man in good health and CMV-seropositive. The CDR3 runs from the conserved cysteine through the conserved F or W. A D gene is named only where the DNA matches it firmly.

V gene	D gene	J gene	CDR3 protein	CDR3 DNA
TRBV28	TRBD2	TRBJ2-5	CASSLRGLAGGTQYF	TGTGCCAGCAGTTTACGGGGACTAGCGGGAGGGACCCAGTACTTC
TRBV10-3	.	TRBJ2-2	CAISDPHQDRNTGELFF	TGTGCCATCAGTGACCCCCACCAGGACAGGAACACCGGGGAGCTGTTTTTT
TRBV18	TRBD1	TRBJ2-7	CASSLRDRVSEQYF	TGTGCCAGCTCACTCCGGGACAGGGTGAGCGAGCAGTACTTC
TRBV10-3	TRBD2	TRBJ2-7	CAISDPGGNYEQYF	TGTGCCATCAGTGACCCGGGGGGGAACTACGAGCAGTACTTC
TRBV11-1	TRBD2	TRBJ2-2	CASSLLGGDTGELFF	TGTGCCAGCAGCTTATTGGGGGGGGACACCGGGGAGCTGTTTTTT
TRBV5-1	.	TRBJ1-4	CASSLGGQKKLFF	TGCGCCAGCAGCTTGGGGGGCCAGAAAAAACTGTTTTTT
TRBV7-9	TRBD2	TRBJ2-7	CASSLAEASGYEQYF	TGTGCCAGCAGCTTAGCCGAGGCTAGCGGCTACGAGCAGTACTTC
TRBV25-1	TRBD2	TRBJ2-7	CASSEGTSSYEQYF	TGTGCCAGCAGTGAAGGGACTAGCTCCTACGAGCAGTACTTC
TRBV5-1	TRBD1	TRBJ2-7	CASSFDRDYEQYF	TGCGCCAGCAGCTTCGACAGGGACTACGAGCAGTACTTC
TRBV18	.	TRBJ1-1	CASSPPLNTEAFF	TGTGCCAGCTCACCACCTCTCAACACTGAAGCTTTCTTT
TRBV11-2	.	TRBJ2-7	CASSLQASYEQYF	TGTGCCAGCAGCCTACAGGCCTCCTACGAGCAGTACTTC
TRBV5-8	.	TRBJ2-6	CASSPLQGANVLTF	TGTGCCAGCAGCCCGCTTCAGGGGGCCAACGTCCTGACTTTC
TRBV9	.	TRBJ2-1	CASSVGSVGDEQFF	TGTGCCAGCAGCGTAGGGTCCGTAGGAGATGAGCAGTTCTTC
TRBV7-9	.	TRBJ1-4	CASSGGGGNYEKLFF	TGTGCCAGCAGCGGAGGGGGGGGGAACTATGAAAAACTGTTTTTT
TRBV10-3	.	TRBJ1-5	CASTPDGNQPQHF	TGTGCCAGCACTCCCGATGGCAATCAGCCCCAGCATTTT
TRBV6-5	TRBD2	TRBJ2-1	CASSQTSGGYNEQFF	TGTGCCAGCAGCCAGACTAGCGGGGGTTACAATGAGCAGTTCTTC
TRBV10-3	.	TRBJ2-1	CAISEGQRGNEQFF	TGTGCCATCAGTGAAGGACAGCGGGGAAATGAGCAGTTCTTC
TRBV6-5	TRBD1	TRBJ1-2	CASTKTGNNGYTF	TGTGCCAGCACCAAGACAGGGAACAATGGCTACACCTTC
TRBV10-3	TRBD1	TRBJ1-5	CAISAGGDQPQHF	TGTGCCATCAGTGCAGGGGGAGATCAGCCCCAGCATTTT
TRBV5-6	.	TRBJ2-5	CASSLGRFGETQYF	TGTGCCAGCAGCTTGGGGCGGTTCGGCGAGACCCAGTACTTC
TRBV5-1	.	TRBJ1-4	CASSLGAPNEKLFF	TGCGCCAGCAGCTTAGGAGCTCCTAATGAAAAACTGTTTTTT
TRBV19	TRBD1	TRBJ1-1	CASSPDRGHTEAFF	TGTGCCAGTAGTCCGGACAGGGGGCATACTGAAGCTTTCTTT
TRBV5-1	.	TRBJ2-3	CASSLNGQFTDTQYF	TGCGCCAGCAGCTTGAACGGACAGTTCACAGATACGCAGTATTTT
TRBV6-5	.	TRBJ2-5	CASSYGAGAGLETQYF	TGTGCCAGCAGTTATGGGGCGGGGGCCGGTTTAGAGACCCAGTACTTC
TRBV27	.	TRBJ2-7	CASSSTPRAGEQYF	TGTGCCAGCAGTTCAACCCCCCGCGCAGGGGAACAGTACTTC